Listed below are T cell receptor beta chains from one sample, sequenced in a study of blood T cell repertoires in COVID-19. Sequencing was performed with immunoSEQ multiplex PCR; in TCRdb, only in-frame clones are kept and a portion is missing. Among 100,000 or so clones, around 81% were seen once, and the ten largest hold roughly 13%. The sequenced sample was peripheral blood. Receptors were obtained from a man in his fifties with active or convalescent COVID-19. Each CDR3 is given without its conserved first and last residue.

CDR3aa,v_gene,j_gene,len
ASSLLTSHQGALWGEKLF,TRBV7-6,TRBJ1-4,18
ATGKQGEEAQY,TRBV27,TRBJ2-5,11
ATSETGQPYTGELF,TRBV24-1,TRBJ2-2,14
ASRPSPGQGRETQY,TRBV3-1/TRBV3-2,TRBJ2-5,14
ATRMGRGTGELF,TRBV24-1,TRBJ2-2,12
ASSSFLGEAGTDTQY,TRBV7-2,TRBJ2-3,15
ATEGGDSGNTIY,TRBV24-1,TRBJ1-3,12
ASQTQGNTIY,TRBV6-5,TRBJ1-3,10
AWTGGHTDTQY,TRBV30,TRBJ2-3,11
ASSDPRLRD,TRBV10-1,TRBJ1-3,9